One T cell receptor (beta chain) is described in this entry. Its antigen is not known. Data came from immunoSEQ multiplex PCR; TCRdb stores just in-frame clones and leaves some out. The sample includes under 25,000 clones, around nine tenths of them seen just once. These data come from a study of PD-L1 blockade in urothelial cancer. Study in general: Atezolizumab at 1,200 mg intravenously every 3 weeks was started by patients in 2014.

Study findings and constraints: Sub-median blood TCR clonality before treatment predicted longer survival.

Indicated time point: peripheral blood 6 weeks after treatment start. Sample numbers ranged from 1 to 8 per patient, encompassing pretreatment and on-treatment collections. The CDR3 sequence is 15 residues long. Trimming removed 4 bases from V and 10 bases from J; junction bases left unmatched: 10. The germline V gene encodes CDR1 SGHAT and CDR2 FQNNGV. Source: PBMCs, taken around atezolizumab (anti-PD-L1) treatment. The clonotype comes from a woman aged 55-70 years with urothelial cancer. The chain recombines TRBV11-2 with TRBJ1-6, with 7 positions matching TRBD1. In nucleotides, the CDR3 is TGTGCCAGCAGCTACAGGACAGGAGTAGAATCACCCCTCCACTTT. Translated: CASSYRTGVESPLHF. The full variable domain, rest sourced from reference TRBV11-2 and TRBJ1-6, is EAGVAQSPRYKIIEKRQSVAFWCNPISGHATLYWYQQILGQGPKLLIQFQNNGVVDDSQLPKDRFSAERLKGVDSTLKIQPAKLEDSAVYLCASSYRTGVESPLHFGNGTRLTVT.